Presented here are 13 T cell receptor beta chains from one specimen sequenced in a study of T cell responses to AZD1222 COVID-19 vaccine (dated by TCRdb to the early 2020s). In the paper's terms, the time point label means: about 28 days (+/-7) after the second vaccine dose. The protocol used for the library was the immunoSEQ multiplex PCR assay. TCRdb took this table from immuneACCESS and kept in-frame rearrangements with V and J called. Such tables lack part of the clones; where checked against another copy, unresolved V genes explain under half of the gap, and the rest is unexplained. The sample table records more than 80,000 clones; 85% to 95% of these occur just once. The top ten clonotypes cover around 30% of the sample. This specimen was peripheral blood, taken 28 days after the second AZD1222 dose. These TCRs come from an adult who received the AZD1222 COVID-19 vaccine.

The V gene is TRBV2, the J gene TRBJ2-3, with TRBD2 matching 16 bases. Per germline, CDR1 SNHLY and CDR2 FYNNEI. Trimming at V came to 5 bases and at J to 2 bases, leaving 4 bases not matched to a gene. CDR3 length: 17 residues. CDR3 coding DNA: TGTGCCAGCAGTTCCGGGACTAGCGGGAGGGCCACAGATACGCAGTATTTT. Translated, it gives CASSSGTSGRATDTQYF.

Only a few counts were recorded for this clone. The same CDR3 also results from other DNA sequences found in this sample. The CDR3 DNA reads TGTGCCAGCAGCCCTGGACTAGCGGGATCCTACGAGCAGTACTTC. Protein: CASSPGLAGSYEQYF. The V gene is TRBV3-1 (or the pseudogene TRBV3-2), the J gene TRBJ2-7; 12 nucleotides line up with TRBD2. Per the germline V gene, CDR1 is LGHDT and CDR2 is YNNKEL (reference sequence). This CDR3 has 15 amino acids. V trimming: 4 bases; J trimming: 1 base; junction bases outside the gene matches: 2.

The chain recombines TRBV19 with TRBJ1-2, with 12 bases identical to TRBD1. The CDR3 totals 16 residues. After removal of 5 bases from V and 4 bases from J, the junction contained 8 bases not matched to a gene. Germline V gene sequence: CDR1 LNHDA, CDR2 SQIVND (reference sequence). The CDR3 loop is CASSAQGQGAGYGYTF. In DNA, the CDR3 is TGTGCCAGTAGTGCTCAGGGACAGGGGGCAGGCTATGGCTACACCTTC.

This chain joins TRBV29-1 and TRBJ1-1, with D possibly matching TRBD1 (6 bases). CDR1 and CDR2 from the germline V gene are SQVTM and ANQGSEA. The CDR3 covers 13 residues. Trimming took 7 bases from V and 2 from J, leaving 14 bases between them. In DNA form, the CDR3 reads TGCAGCGCAGAGGACAGAGCAAACACTGAAGCTTTCTTT. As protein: CSAEDRANTEAFF.

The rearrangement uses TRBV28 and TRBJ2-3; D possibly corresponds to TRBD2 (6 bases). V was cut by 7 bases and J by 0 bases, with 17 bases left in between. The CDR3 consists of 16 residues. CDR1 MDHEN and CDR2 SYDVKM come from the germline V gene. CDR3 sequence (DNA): TGTGCCAGCACCTCCCCGGGCGGGGCTAGCACAGATACGCAGTATTTT. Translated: CASTSPGGASTDTQYF.

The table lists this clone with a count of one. CDR3 region: CASSVRGSAAYEQYF. The CDR3 DNA reads as TGTGCCAGCAGTGTTCGGGGGAGCGCGGCCTACGAGCAGTACTTC. The chain has TRBV2 and TRBJ2-7; D is perhaps TRBD2 (6 bases). CDR1 and CDR2 (germline): SNHLY, FYNNEI. The CDR3 has 15 amino acids. Deletions cut 4 bases from V and 2 bases from J, with 15 bases between.

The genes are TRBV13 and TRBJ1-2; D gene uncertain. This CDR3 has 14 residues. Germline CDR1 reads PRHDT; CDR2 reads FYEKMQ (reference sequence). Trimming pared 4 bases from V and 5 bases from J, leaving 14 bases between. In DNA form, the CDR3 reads TGTGCCAGCAGCTCGGTTGGCAGAAGTTATGGCTACACCTTC. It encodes CASSSVGRSYGYTF.

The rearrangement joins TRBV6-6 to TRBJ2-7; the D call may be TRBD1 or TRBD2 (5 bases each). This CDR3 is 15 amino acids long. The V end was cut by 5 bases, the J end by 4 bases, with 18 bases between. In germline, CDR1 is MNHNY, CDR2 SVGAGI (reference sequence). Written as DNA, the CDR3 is TGTGCCAGCAGTAAATCCGGGACGGTGTTTTACGAGCAGTACTTC. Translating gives CASSKSGTVFYEQYF.

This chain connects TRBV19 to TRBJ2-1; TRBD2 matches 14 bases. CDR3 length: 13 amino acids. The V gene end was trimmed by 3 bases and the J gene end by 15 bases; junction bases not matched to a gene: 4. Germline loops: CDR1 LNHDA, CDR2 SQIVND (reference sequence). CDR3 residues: CASSMGTSGSLFF. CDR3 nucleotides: TGTGCCAGTAGTATGGGGACTAGCGGGAGTTTGTTCTTC.

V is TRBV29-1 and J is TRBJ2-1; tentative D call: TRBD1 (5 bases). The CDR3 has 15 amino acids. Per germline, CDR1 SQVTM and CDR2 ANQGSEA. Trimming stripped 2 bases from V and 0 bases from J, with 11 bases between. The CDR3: CSVERGQSSYNEQFF. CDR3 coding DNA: TGCAGCGTTGAAAGGGGCCAAAGCTCCTACAATGAGCAGTTCTTC.

The CDR3 reads CATTGQGRTQYF. The CDR3 nucleotides read TGTGCCACCACCGGACAGGGGCGGACCCAGTACTTC. The V call is TRBV25-1, the J call TRBJ2-5; 9 bases are shared with TRBD1. Germline V gene lookup returns CDR1 MGHDK and CDR2 SYGVNS. The CDR3 length is 12 residues. The V segment lost 10 bases and the J segment 7 bases; nucleotides outside the gene matches: 7.

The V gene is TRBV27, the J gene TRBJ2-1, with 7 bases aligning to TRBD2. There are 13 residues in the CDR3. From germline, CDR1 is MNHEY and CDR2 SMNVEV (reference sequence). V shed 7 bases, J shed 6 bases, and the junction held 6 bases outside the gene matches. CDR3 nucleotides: TGTGCCAGCACGCGAGGGGAGGGCAATGAGCAGTTCTTC. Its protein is CASTRGEGNEQFF.

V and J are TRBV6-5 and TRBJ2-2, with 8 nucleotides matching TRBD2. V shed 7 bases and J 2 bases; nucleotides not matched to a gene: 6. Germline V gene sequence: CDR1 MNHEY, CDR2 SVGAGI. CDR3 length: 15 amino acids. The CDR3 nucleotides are TGTGCCAGCAACCCCACTAGCGGTAACACCGGGGAGCTGTTTTTT. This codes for CASNPTSGNTGELFF.